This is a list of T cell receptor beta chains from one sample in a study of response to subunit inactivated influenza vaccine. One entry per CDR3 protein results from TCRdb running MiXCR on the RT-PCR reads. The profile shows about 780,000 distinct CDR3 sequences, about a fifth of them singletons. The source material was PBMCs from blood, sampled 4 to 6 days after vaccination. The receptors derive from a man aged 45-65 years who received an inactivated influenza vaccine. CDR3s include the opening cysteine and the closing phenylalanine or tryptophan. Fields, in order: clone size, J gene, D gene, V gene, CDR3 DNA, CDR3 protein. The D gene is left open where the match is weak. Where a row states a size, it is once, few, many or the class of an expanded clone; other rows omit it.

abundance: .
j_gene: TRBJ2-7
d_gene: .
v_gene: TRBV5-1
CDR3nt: TGCGCCAGCAGCGGGCTTACTCTAGGGGAGCAGTACTTC
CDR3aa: CASSGLTLGEQYF

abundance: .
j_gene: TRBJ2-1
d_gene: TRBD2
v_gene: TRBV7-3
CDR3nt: TGTGCCAGCAGCTATCTAGCGGGAGGTTTCAATGAGCAGTTCTTC
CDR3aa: CASSYLAGGFNEQFF

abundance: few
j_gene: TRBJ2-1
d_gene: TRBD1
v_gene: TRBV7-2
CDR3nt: TGTGCCAGCAGCGCGGGACAGGGGACCTACAATGAGCAGTTCTTC
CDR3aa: CASSAGQGTYNEQFF

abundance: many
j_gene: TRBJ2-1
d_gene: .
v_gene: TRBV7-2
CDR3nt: TGTGCCAGCAGCTTGGTTGGCAGGGACAATGAGCAGTTCTTC
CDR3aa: CASSLVGRDNEQFF

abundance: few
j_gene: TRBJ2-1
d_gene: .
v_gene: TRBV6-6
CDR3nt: TGTGCCAGCAGTTACGAAGCGGGCGGAGAGCAGTTCTTC
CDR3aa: CASSYEAGGEQFF

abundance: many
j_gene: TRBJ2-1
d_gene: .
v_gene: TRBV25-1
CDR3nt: TGTGCCAGCAGTGATTTCAACAGGGTCAGCTCCTACAATGAGCAGTTCTTC
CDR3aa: CASSDFNRVSSYNEQFF

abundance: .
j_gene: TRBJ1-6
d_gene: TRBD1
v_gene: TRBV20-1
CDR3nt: TGCAGTGCTACCCTTACAGGGGCCTATAATTCACCCCTCCACTTT
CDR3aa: CSATLTGAYNSPLHF

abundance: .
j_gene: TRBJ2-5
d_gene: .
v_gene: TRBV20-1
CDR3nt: TGCAGTGCTAGGGAGGACTCCGAAATCCAGTACTTC
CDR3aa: CSAREDSEIQYF

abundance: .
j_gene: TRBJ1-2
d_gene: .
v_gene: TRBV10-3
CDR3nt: TGTGCCAACCAGGACAGTAACAACTATGGCTACACCTTC
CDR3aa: CANQDSNNYGYTF

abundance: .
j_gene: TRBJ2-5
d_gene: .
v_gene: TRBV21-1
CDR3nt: TGTGCCAGCAGCGGGCAGGGGGCTTTGGGGGAGACCCAGTACTTC
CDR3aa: CASSGQGALGETQYF

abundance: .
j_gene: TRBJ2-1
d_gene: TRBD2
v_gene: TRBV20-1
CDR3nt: TGCAGTGCTAGAAAGCGGGGGGGGAACAATGAGCAGTTCTTC
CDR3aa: CSARKRGGNNEQFF

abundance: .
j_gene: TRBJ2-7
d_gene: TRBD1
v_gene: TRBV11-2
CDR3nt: TGTGCCAGCAGCCGCAACAGGGGGCCATTTTACGAGCAGTACTTC
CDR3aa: CASSRNRGPFYEQYF

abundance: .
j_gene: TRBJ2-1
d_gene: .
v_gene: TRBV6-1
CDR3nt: TGTGCCAGCGCAAGAAGGAGGTCGGAGTACAATGAGCAGTTCTTC
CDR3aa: CASARRRSEYNEQFF

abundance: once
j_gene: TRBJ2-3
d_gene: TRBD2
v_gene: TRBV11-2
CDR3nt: TGTGCCAGCAGCTTATTCAGCCCCAGCCCGTCAGCGGGGGGGCAAAATACGCAGTATTTT
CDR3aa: CASSLFSPSPSAGGQNTQYF

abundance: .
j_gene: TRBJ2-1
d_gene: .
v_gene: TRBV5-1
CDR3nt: TGCGCCAGCAGCCCGCCGACTGGGGCCTACAATGAGCAGTTCTTC
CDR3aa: CASSPPTGAYNEQFF

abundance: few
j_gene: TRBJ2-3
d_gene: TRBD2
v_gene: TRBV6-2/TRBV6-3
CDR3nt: TGTGCCAGCAGTTGGACACTAGCGGGAGGAACAGATACGCAGTATTTT
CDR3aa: CASSWTLAGGTDTQYF

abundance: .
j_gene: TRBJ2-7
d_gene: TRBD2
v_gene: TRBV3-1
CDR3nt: TGTGCCAGCAGCCAAGGCTCTAGCGGAAACTACGAGCAGTACTTC
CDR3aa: CASSQGSSGNYEQYF

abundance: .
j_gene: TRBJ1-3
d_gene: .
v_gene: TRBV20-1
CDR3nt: TGCAGTGCTAGAGATAGCAGCGCGGGTCGACGCTCTGGAAACACCATATATTTT
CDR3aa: CSARDSSAGRRSGNTIYF

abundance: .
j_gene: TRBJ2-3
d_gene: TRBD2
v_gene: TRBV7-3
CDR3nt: TGTGCCAGCAGCTTAATCCCTAACGGACTAGCGGGAGAAGATACGCAGTATTTT
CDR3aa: CASSLIPNGLAGEDTQYF

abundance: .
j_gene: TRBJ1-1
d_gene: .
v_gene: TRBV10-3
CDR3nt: TGTGCCATCTGCCGGACAGCGAACACTGAAGCTTTCTTT
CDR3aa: CAICRTANTEAFF

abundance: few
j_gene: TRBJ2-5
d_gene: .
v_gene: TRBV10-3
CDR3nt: TGTGCCATCAGTGAGGCTCGAGAGGGAGTTGAGACCCAGTACTTC
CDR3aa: CAISEAREGVETQYF

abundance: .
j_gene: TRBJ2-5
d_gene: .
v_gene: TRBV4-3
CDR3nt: TGCGCCAGCAGCCAATCGGCCGGGGAGACCCAGTACTTC
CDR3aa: CASSQSAGETQYF

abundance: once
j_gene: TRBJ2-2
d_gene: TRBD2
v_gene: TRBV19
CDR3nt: TGTGCCAGTAGTGTGAAACCGGGACTAGCGGGATTAAACACCGGGGAGCTGTTTTTT
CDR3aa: CASSVKPGLAGLNTGELFF

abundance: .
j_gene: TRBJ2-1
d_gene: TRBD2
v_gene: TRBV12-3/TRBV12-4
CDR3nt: TGTGCCAGCAGCCGGCCCCGGACTAGCGGGAGTCCCTACAATGAGCAGTTCTTC
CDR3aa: CASSRPRTSGSPYNEQFF

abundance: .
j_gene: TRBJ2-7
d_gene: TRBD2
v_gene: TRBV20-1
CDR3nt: TGCAGTGCTAGACATCACCTAGCGGGAGTAGACGAGCAGTACTTC
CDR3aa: CSARHHLAGVDEQYF

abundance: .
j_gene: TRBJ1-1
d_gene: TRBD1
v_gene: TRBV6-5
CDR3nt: TGTGCCAGCAGTTACATAGGGGGCATCACTGAAGCTTTCTTT
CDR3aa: CASSYIGGITEAFF

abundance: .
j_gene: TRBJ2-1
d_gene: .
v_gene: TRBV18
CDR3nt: TGTGCCAGCTCCCCGGGACTGGAGAAAACCAATGAGCAGTTCTTC
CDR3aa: CASSPGLEKTNEQFF

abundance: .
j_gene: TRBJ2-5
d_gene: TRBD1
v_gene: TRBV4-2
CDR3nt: TGTGCCAGCAGCCAACCCCAGGGGGCCCAAGAGACCCAGTACTTC
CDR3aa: CASSQPQGAQETQYF

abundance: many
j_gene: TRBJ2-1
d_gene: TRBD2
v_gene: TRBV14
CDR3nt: TGTGCCAGCAGCCGATGGACTAGCGGGAGGTTAAGCTCCTACAATGAGCAGTTCTTC
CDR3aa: CASSRWTSGRLSSYNEQFF

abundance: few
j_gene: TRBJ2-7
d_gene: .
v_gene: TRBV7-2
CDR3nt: TGTGCCAGCAGCTTACTTCCGGACATACGCTACGAGCAGTACTTC
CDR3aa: CASSLLPDIRYEQYF

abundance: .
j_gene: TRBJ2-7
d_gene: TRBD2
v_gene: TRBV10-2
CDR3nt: TGCGCCAGCACCAGGACTAGCGGGCAAAACTACGAGCAGTACTTC
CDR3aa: CASTRTSGQNYEQYF

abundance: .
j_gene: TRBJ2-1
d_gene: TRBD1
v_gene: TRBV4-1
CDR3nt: TGCGCCAGCAGACTGATACAGGGGGCGCGTCACAATGAGCAGTTCTTC
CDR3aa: CASRLIQGARHNEQFF

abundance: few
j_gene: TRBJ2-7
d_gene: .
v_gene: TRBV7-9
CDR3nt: TGTGCCAGCAGCTTAGGGTTAGGGATCTACGAGCAGTACTTC
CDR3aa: CASSLGLGIYEQYF

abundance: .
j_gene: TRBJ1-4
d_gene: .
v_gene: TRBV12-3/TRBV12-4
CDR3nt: TGTGCCAGCAGCCCCACCCGACAGGCCAGAGAAGCGGTGGAAAAACTGTTTTTT
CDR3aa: CASSPTRQAREAVEKLFF

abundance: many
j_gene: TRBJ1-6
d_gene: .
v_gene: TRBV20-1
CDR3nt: TGCAGTGCTAGCGGTAGTTATAATTCACCCCTCCACTTT
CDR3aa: CSASGSYNSPLHF

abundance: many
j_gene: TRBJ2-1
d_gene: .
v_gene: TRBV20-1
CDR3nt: TGCAGTGCTGCAAGCGGAGGGTACAATGAGCAGTTCTTC
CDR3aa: CSAASGGYNEQFF

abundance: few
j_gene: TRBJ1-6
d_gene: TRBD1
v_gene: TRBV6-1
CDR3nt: TGTGCCAGCAGAAAAGGGGGACAGTACCGAAGTTCACCCCTCCACTTT
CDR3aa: CASRKGGQYRSSPLHF

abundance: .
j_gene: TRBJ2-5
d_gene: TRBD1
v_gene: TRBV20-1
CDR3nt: TGCAGTGCTGGGGGACAGGGCCGTATCGAGACCCAGTACTTC
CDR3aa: CSAGGQGRIETQYF

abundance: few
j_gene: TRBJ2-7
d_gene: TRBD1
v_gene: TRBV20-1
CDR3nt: TGCAGTGCAAATGGGGGGACAGGGCCCTCCTACGAGCAGTACTTC
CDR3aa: CSANGGTGPSYEQYF

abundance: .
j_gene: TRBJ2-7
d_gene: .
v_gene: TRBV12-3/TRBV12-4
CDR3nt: TGTGCCAGCAGTTTACAGGTCGGCAGGGTGGGGCTCGAGCAGTACTTC
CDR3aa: CASSLQVGRVGLEQYF

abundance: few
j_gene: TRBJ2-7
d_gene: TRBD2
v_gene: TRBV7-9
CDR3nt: TGTGCCAGCAGCTTATCCGGGACTAGTAACTACGAGCAGTACTTC
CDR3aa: CASSLSGTSNYEQYF

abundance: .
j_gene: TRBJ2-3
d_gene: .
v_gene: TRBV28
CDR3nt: TGTGCCAGCAGTCGGGCCCTTTTTGATACGCAGTATTTT
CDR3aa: CASSRALFDTQYF

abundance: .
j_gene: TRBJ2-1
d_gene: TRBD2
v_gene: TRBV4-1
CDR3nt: TGCGCCAGCAGCCCGCGGGGGGAGTTTGAGCAGTTCTTC
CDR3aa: CASSPRGEFEQFF

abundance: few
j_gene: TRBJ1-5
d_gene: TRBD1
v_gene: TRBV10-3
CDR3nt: TGTGCCATCAGTCCCGACAGGGGGCTTACTCAGCCCCAGCATTTT
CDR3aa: CAISPDRGLTQPQHF

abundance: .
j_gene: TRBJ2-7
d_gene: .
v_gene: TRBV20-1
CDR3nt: TGCAGTGCTAGCGTACTAACCTACGAGCAGTACTTC
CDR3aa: CSASVLTYEQYF

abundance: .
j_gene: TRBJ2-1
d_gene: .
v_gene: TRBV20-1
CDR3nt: TGCAGTGCTAGGGTGAATGAGGGCCACAATGAGCAGTTCTTC
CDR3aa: CSARVNEGHNEQFF

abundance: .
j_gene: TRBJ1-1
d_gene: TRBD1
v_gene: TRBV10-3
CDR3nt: TGTGCCATCAGTTGGGACAGGACAAACACTGAAGCTTTCTTT
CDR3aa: CAISWDRTNTEAFF

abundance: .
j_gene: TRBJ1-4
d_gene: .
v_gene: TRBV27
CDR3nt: TGTGCCAGCAGTTCGAAGTATAATGAAAAACTGTTTTTT
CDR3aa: CASSSKYNEKLFF

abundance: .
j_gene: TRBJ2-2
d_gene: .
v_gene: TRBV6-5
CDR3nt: TGTGCCAGCAGTTACCCTGGGACCATAAAGGGCGGGGAGCTGTTTTTT
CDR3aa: CASSYPGTIKGGELFF

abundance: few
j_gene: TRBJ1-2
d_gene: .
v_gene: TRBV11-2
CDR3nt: TGTGCCAGCAGCTTAATCCGGGAGGGCGATGGCTACACCTTC
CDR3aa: CASSLIREGDGYTF

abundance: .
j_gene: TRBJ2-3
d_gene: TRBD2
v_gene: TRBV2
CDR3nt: TGTGCCAGCAGGGAGACTAGCGCAACAGATACGCAGTATTTT
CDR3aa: CASRETSATDTQYF

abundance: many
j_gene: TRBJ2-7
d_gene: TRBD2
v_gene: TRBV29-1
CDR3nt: TGCAGCGTAAGGACTAGCGGAGGATACGAGCAGTACTTC
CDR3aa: CSVRTSGGYEQYF

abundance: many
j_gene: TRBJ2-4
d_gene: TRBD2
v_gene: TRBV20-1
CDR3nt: TGCAGTGCGGAGACTAGCGGGAGAGGGGACATTCAGTACTTC
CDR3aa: CSAETSGRGDIQYF

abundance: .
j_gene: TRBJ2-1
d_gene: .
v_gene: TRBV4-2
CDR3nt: TGTGCCAGCAGCCAAGGCGGACTATTTTCCTACAATGAGCAGTTCTTC
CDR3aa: CASSQGGLFSYNEQFF